One and the same sample provided the 14 T cell receptor beta chains below, sequenced in a study of molecular identifiers for immune sequencing clone quantification (dated by TCRdb to 2017 to 2018). The library was built by means of PCR. The sample was run on an Illumina HiSeq 4000. TCRdb cleaned the public reads at Q25 with fastp, built clones with MiXCR and kept in-frame beta chains. Rows are unified per CDR3 protein, each entry keeping the most common DNA and genes. Counted in this sample were around 460,000 distinct CDR3 sequences; roughly 23% of them appeared once. In total, the top ten clones hold around 0.86% of the sample. The sequenced sample was naive CD8+ T cells from blood, with Jurkat cell RNA spiked in. The cell subset or site label corresponds to: FACS-sorted CD8+CD4-CCR7+CD45RA+ naive T cells. Receptors originate from a human donor in good health. Some libraries in this study had Jurkat cell RNA spiked in.

This clonotype was detected only once. A read error may produce the germline difference seen at one junction end. The chain carries TRBV27 and TRBJ2-5; no clear D. Germline V gives CDR1 MNHEY, CDR2 SMNVEV (reference sequence). CDR3 length: 14 amino acids. The CDR3 region has the DNA TGTGCCAGCTGTTTAGCACCCCCCGCTGAGACCCAGTACTTC. Translated: CASCLAPPAETQYF.

This clonotype showed up many times. V usage is TRBV21-1 and J usage is TRBJ1-5; the table names TRBD1, a call not compared with the DNA. TRBV21-1 is marked as a pseudogene. This CDR3 region has 17 residues. The CDR3 loop reads CDTSCRAGLFSNQPQHF. The CDR3 coding sequence is TGTGACACTTCCTGCAGGGCGGGGTTGTTTAGCAATCAGCCCCAGCATTTT.

DNA for the CDR3: TGTGCCTGGAGCAGCACAAGCGCTGGGGCCAACGTCCTGACTTTC. Its protein is CAWSSTSAGANVLTF. This chain connects TRBV30 to TRBJ2-6; D is unclear. The CDR3 contains 15 residues. From germline, CDR1 is GTSNPN and CDR2 SVGIG (reference sequence). V was shortened by 3 bases and J by 2 bases, with 11 bases between the two germline ends.

V gene TRBV12-3 or TRBV12-4 combines with J gene TRBJ2-5; tentatively, D is TRBD1 (5 bases). The CDR3 sequence is 14 residues long. V was clipped by 6 bases and J by 5 bases, with 16 bases between them. Here the CDR3 reads CASSLPPQGETQYF. CDR3 in DNA: TGTGCCAGCAGCCTTCCCCCCCAGGGTGAGACCCAGTACTTC.

This clonotype was observed a few times. The chain employs TRBV5-3 and TRBJ2-5; 7 nucleotides agree with TRBD1. TRBV5-3 is annotated as an ORF whose role is uncertain. The ends lost 8 bases at V and 4 bases at J; junction bases unmatched: 8. The CDR3 is made up of 13 amino acids. The CDR3 DNA is TGTGCCAGCAGCGACAGGGACCGAGAGACCCAGTACTTC. It specifies CASSDRDRETQYF.

This clonotype was seen at least ten times. The chain carries TRBV18 and TRBJ2-3, with D perhaps assigned TRBD1 or TRBD2 (6 bases each). V gave up 2 bases and J gave up 6 bases, with 15 bases separating them. In germline, CDR1 is KGHSH, CDR2 LQKENI. This CDR3 is built from 15 residues. DNA of the CDR3: TGTGCCAGCTCACCAAGGGGGGCCCTCACGGATACGCAGTATTTT. Translated, it gives CASSPRGALTDTQYF.

As for this clonotype: This may be a read error, as it is one base from a much larger clone. This CDR3 reads CSARQQGALGISESFF. The DNA for the CDR3 is TGCAGTGCTAGACAACAGGGGGCGCTTGGAATCTCTGAATCTTTCTTT. This chain connects TRBV20-1 to TRBJ1-1; 9 bases match TRBD1. The length of the CDR3 is 16 residues. CDR1 is DFQATT, CDR2 SNEGSKA, per germline (reference sequence).

This clonotype was counted only a few times. The chain employs TRBV5-4 and TRBJ1-5; weak D call: TRBD1 (5 bases). Germline V gives CDR1 SGHNT, CDR2 YYREEE (reference sequence). The V end was cut by 0 bases, the J end by 4 bases, with 11 bases between. This CDR3 contains 15 residues. The chain's CDR3 is CASSLAPGHNQPQHF. The CDR3 DNA is TGTGCCAGCAGCTTGGCGCCCGGACATAATCAGCCCCAGCATTTT.

This clonotype has more than one count but fewer than ten. This sequence joins TRBV5-6 and TRBJ1-1, with D possibly matching TRBD1 (5 bases). The CDR3 covers 12 residues. Deletions cut 5 bases from V and 8 bases from J, with 13 bases between. Germline loops: CDR1 SGHDT, CDR2 YYEEEE. DNA of the CDR3: TGTGCCAGCAGGGGACTCACAGGAGAAGCTTTCTTT. It is translated as CASRGLTGEAFF.

Only a few counts were recorded for this clonotype. The CDR3 DNA follows: TGTGCCAGCAGCGCTAGGGGAGAAAAGCAGTACTTC. This encodes CASSARGEKQYF. The chain recombines TRBV6-5 with TRBJ2-7; perhaps D is TRBD1 or TRBD2 (5 bases each). Trimming removed 6 bases at V and 8 bases at J, with 14 bases between. Germline V lookup: CDR1 MNHEY, CDR2 SVGAGI. The CDR3 length is 12 residues.

This clonotype came up a few times. The chain joins TRBV27 to TRBJ2-7; no reliable D call. There are 14 residues in the CDR3. V lost 5 bases to trimming and J lost 2 bases, with 13 bases between them. Germline V gene sequence: CDR1 MNHEY, CDR2 SMNVEV (reference sequence). CDR3 DNA: TGTGCCAGCAGTCAGACGGTTGGGGCCTACGAGCAGTACTTC. Amino acids: CASSQTVGAYEQYF.

CDR3 nucleotides: TGTGCCAGCACGAGTCGAGTCACAGATACGCAGTATTTT. It is translated as CASTSRVTDTQYF. V gene TRBV6-5 combines with J gene TRBJ2-3, with no clear D. The CDR3 length is 13 residues. Trimming took 7 bases from V and 2 from J, leaving 10 bases between them. Germline V gene data show CDR1 as MNHEY and CDR2 as SVGAGI.

The chain couples TRBV19 to TRBJ2-1; 11 bases align to TRBD2. Germline assignment: CDR1 LNHDA and CDR2 SQIVND (reference sequence). Losses at the gene ends were 5 bases for V and 5 bases for J; bases not matched to a gene: 8. The CDR3 is 16 residues long. The CDR3 spells CASSLETSGKHNEQFF. The CDR3 DNA sequence: TGTGCCAGTAGTCTCGAGACTAGCGGGAAACACAATGAGCAGTTCTTC.

This clonotype occurred many times. The rearrangement links TRBV4-1 to TRBJ2-1, with D perhaps being TRBD1 or TRBD2 (5 bases each). The CDR3 runs 13 residues. Germline V gene lookup returns CDR1 MGHRA and CDR2 YSYEKL. The V and J ends lost 1 base and 12 bases respectively, with 13 bases between them. The CDR3 protein is CASSQAGRRLQFF. For the CDR3, the DNA is TGCGCCAGCAGCCAAGCGGGGCGGCGACTGCAGTTCTTC.